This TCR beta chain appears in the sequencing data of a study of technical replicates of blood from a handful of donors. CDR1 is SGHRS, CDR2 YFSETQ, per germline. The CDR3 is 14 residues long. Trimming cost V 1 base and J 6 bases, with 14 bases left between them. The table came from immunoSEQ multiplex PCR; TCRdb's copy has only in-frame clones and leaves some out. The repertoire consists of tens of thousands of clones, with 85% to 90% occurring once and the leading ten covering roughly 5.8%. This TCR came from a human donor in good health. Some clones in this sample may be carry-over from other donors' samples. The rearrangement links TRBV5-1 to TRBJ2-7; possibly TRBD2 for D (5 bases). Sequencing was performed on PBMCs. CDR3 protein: CASSLIYGVGEQYF. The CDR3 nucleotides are TGCGCCAGCAGCTTGATCTACGGGGTGGGCGAGCAGTACTTC.